This T cell receptor (beta chain) emerged from a study of regulatory T cells in long-lasting Graves disease. Whole-study findings and limits: Only peripheral blood was studied, not thyroid tissue. The study found lower TCR diversity in persistent Graves' patients than in newly diagnosed ones. Preferential use of TRBV28, TRBJ1-2 and TRBJ2-5 was seen in persistent disease.

Noted time point: persistent/refractory GD, antithyroid drugs over 5 years with positive TRAb. There was RNA extracted from PBMCs, and the TCR library was made from it. The TCR beta library used iRepertoire HTBI primers with Arm-PCR amplification of CDR3. TCRdb recomputed calls from the multiplex PCR reads with MiXCR, one row per CDR3 protein. Of about 420,000 distinct CDR3 sequences in the sample, 23% were seen once. V lost 4 bases and J lost 4; bases outside the gene matches: 5. Germline loops: CDR1 MNHEY, CDR2 SVGAGI. The CDR3 spans 14 residues. This clonotype has only a few counts. Its antigen is unidentified.

Sequencing was performed on peripheral blood mononuclear cells (PBMCs), taken when the disease was refractory, from a patient treated with antithyroid drugs. The receptor was derived from a female donor with Graves disease. This chain links TRBV6-5 with TRBJ2-5; 8 bases line up with TRBD2. In DNA, the CDR3 is TGTGCCAGCAGTTCCTGGACTAGCAGAGAGACCCAGTACTTC. Translated, it gives CASSSWTSRETQYF.